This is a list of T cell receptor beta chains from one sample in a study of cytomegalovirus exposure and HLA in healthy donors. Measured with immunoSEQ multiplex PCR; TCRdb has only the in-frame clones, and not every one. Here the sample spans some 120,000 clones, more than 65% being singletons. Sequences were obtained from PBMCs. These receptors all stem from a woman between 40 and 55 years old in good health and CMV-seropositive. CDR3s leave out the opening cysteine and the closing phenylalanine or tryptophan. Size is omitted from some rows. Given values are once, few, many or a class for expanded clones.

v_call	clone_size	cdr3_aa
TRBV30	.	AWSGTGTDTQY
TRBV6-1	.	ASSEISGSNEQY
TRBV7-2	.	ASSQRDRVGEQF
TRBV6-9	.	ASSYSEFQETQY
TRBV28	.	ASKAPVPGEKLF
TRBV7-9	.	ASSLGASNYGYT
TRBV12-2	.	ASRLGGQGRAGNTEAF
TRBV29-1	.	SVETENYEQY
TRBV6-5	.	ASSYSSGRGEQF
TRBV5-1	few	ASSERPNTEAF
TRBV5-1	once	ASSSISINYEQY
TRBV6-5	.	ASSYRTSGRDTQY
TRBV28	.	ASNPPGGGYT
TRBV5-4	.	ASSLGLSSYGYT
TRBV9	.	ASSKQGGGTEAF
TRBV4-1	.	ASSQVELQGANYGYT
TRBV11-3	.	ASSLDRGNTGELF
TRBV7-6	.	ASSFGLGGFQETQY
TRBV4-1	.	ASSRDFGRMRNPTDTQY
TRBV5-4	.	ASSLEGRGEKLF
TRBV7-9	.	ASSYEDRVYEQY
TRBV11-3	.	ASSSQGGDNTGELF
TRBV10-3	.	AISEFQTGWKGQPQH
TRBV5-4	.	ASSLGSYNSSLH
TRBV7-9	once	SSRSPFYGYT
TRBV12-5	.	ASGPGTGNTEAF
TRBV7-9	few	ASSLAGGSSEQF
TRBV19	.	ASTYRVANTEAF
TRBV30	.	AWSPGHLNTEAF
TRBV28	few	ASSTPPGTGRSETQY
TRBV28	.	ASTGQAGGSQH
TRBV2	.	ASRTSGSYEQY
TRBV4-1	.	ASSQSIAGGLTDTQY
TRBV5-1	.	ASSLDRYSYEQY
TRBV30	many	ACRTAGMGKLF
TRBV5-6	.	ASSLLGDRTYEQY
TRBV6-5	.	AAGRSYGYT
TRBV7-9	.	ASSLSSGETQY
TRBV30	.	ALYDSGSARNEQY
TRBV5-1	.	ASSLGPTGAYGYT
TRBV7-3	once	ASSPGLSGLTGELF
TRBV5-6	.	ASSLGLAGPLAKNIQY
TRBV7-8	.	ASSSWTSGPHEQY
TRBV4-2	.	ASSQKGGGLWGYT
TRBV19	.	ASSIEAGNQPQH
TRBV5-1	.	ASSLDRGKGEQY
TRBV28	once	ASSLRQFANEQY
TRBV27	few	ASSFSTPTTEAF
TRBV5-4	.	ASSQGFHQPQH
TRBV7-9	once	ASSPIDRSNSPLH
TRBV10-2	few	ASRLAPSSYEQY